A single sample is the source of the 6 T cell receptor beta chains below, sequenced in a study of control samples from healthy donors and cancer patients. Clones were read by immunoSEQ multiplex PCR, and TCRdb kept only the in-frame ones, dropping some. Altogether 100,000 to 150,000 clones are present, around nine tenths being singletons, with the ten largest covering about 7.6%. Sequenced: PBMCs. These receptors were obtained from a man aged 45-65 years with head and neck cancer.

The chain links TRBV6-6 to TRBJ1-1; D gene unclear. This CDR3 is built from 13 residues. Per germline, CDR1 MNHNY and CDR2 SVGAGI (reference sequence). V was pared by 7 bases and J by 0 bases, with 9 bases between. This chain's CDR3 is CASIRQMNTEAFF. In DNA, the CDR3 is TGTGCCAGCATAAGGCAGATGAACACTGAAGCTTTCTTT.

The chain uses TRBV7-3 and TRBJ2-2; no clear D. CDR1 and CDR2 (germline): SGHTA, FQGTGA. Trimming left V 6 bases short and J 1 base short, with 15 bases between. The CDR3 is 16 amino acids. CDR3 loop: CASSRSLQLNTGELFF. The CDR3 DNA reads as TGTGCCAGCAGTCGCTCCCTGCAGCTGAACACCGGGGAGCTGTTTTTT.

The V and J genes are TRBV5-6 and TRBJ1-1, with D perhaps TRBD1 (5 bases). The CDR3 extends over 14 amino acids. V was shortened by 4 bases and J by 5 bases, with 15 bases between the two germline ends. The germline CDR1 and CDR2 sequences are SGHDT and YYEEEE. CDR3 DNA: TGTGCCAGCAGCCTCGGGACTTGGGGGACTGAAGCTTTCTTT. Residues: CASSLGTWGTEAFF.

The chain couples TRBV19 to TRBJ2-7, with 8 nucleotides matching TRBD2. CDR1 and CDR2 (germline): LNHDA, SQIVND (reference sequence). CDR3 length: 13 residues. Trimming cost V 3 bases and J 6 bases; bases outside gene matches: 4. The CDR3 reads CASSIAGGGEQYF. The CDR3 nucleotides are TGTGCCAGTAGTATTGCGGGGGGCGGCGAGCAGTACTTC.

This rearrangement joins TRBV7-9 to TRBJ1-5, with a possible D match to TRBD1 (6 bases). Trimming pared 1 base from V and 5 bases from J, leaving 9 bases between. Germline V gene sequence: CDR1 SEHNR, CDR2 FQNEAQ (reference sequence). CDR3 length: 14 amino acids. The chain's CDR3 is CASSLGQGYQPQHF. The CDR3 DNA reads TGTGCCAGCAGCTTAGGGCAGGGGTATCAGCCCCAGCATTTT.

This rearrangement joins TRBV7-9 to TRBJ2-2; D tentatively reads TRBD1 or TRBD2 (5 bases each). CDR3 length: 14 amino acids. Trimming stripped 5 bases from V and 4 bases from J, with 11 bases between. CDR1 SEHNR and CDR2 FQNEAQ come from the germline V gene (reference sequence). CDR3 nucleotides: TGTGCCAGCAGCCTCGGGACCGTCACCGGGGAGCTGTTTTTT. Protein product: CASSLGTVTGELFF. The entire variable domain, with the rest obtained from reference TRBV7-9 and TRBJ2-2, is as follows: DTGVSQNPRHKITKRGQNVTFRCDPISEHNRLYWYRQTLGQGPEFLTYFQNEAQLEKSRLLSDRFSAERPKGSFSTLEIQRTEQGDSAMYLCASSLGTVTGELFFGEGSRLTVL.